This TCR beta chain stems from a study of blood T cell repertoires in COVID-19. The wider study: Samples taken during acute and convalescent COVID-19 were collected in the United States, Italy and Spain. The cDNA or gDNA used as material had been derived from T cells, B-cell-depleted T cells, or PBMCs.

As handled by the study authors: The assay estimated nucleated cells by amplifying reference gene primers. Sequencing used immunoSEQ multiplex PCR; TCRdb keeps in-frame clones, though not all of them. V and J calls and clone size are those listed in that table; D and trimming were worked out from the DNA. This table has about 45,000 clones, roughly 90% appearing once. There are 15 residues in the CDR3. Trimming took 3 bases from V and 0 from J; bases not matched to a gene: 5. The germline V gene encodes CDR1 SGHTA and CDR2 FQGNSA. The source is a human donor in a cohort sampled during active COVID-19. Source material: peripheral blood. The J gene is TRBJ2-7, the V gene TRBV7-2, with 7 positions matching TRBD1. The CDR3 nucleotides read TGTGCCAGCAGCTTGGGACAGAGCAGCTCCTACGAGCAGTACTTC. This translates into CASSLGQSSSYEQYF.